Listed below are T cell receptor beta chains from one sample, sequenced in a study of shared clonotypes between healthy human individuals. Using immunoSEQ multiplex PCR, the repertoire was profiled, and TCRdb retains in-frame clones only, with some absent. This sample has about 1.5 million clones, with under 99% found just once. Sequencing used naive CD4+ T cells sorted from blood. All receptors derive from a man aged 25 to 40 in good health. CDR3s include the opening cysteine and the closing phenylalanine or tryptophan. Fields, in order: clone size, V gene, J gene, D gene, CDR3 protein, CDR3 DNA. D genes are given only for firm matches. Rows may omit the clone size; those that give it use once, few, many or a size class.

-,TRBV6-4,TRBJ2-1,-,CASSVNQLQHEQFF,TGTGCCAGCAGTGTCAATCAGCTCCAGCATGAGCAGTTCTTC
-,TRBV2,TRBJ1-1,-,CASSENLNTEAFF,TGTGCCAGCAGTGAAAACCTTAACACTGAAGCTTTCTTT
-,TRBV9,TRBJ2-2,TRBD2,CASSFGEGNTGELFF,TGTGCCAGCAGCTTTGGGGAGGGGAACACCGGGGAGCTGTTTTTT
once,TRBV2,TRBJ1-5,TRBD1,CAIGGRFSNQPQHF,TGTGCCATAGGGGGCCGGTTTAGTAATCAGCCCCAGCATTTT
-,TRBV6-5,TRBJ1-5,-,CASSKIGLGPQHF,TGTGCCAGCAGTAAAATCGGGCTGGGGCCCCAGCATTTT
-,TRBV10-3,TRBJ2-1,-,CAIRGYRGDEQFF,TGTGCCATCAGGGGCTATAGGGGGGACGAGCAGTTCTTC
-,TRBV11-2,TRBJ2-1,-,CASSFTYWERHNEQFF,TGTGCCAGCAGCTTCACCTACTGGGAACGCCACAATGAGCAGTTCTTC
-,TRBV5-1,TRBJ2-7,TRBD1,CASSLTGGGPYEQYF,TGCGCCAGCAGCCTGACAGGGGGCGGCCCCTACGAGCAGTACTTC
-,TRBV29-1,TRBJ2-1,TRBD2,CSVDSSGIYNEQFF,TGCAGCGTTGATTCTAGCGGGATTTACAATGAGCAGTTCTTC
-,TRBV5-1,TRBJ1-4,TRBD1,CASSFGTGRWEKLFF,TGCGCCAGCAGCTTTGGGACAGGGAGGTGGGAAAAACTGTTTTTT
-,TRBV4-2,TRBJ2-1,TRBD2,CASSQVTGTSGYNEQFF,TGTGCCAGCAGCCAAGTCACCGGGACTAGCGGATACAATGAGCAGTTCTTC
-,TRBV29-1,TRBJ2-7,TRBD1,CSVNRDRGTGQYF,TGCAGCGTTAACCGGGACAGGGGGACGGGGCAGTACTTC
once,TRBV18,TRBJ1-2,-,CASSPLGGARDGYTF,TGTGCCAGCTCACCACTCGGGGGCGCGAGGGATGGCTACACCTTC
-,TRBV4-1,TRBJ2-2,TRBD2,CASSQFPGTSGNTGELFF,TGCGCCAGCAGCCAGTTCCCCGGGACTAGCGGGAACACCGGGGAGCTGTTTTTT
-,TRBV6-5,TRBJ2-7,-,CASSTLAGAWEQYF,TGTGCCAGCAGTACATTAGCAGGGGCATGGGAGCAGTACTTC
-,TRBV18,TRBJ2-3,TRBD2,CASSPRTSGASTDTQYF,TGTGCCAGCTCACCACGGACTAGCGGAGCAAGCACAGATACGCAGTATTTT
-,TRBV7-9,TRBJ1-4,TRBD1,CASSLKAGQGEKLFF,TGTGCCAGCAGCTTAAAGGCGGGACAGGGGGAAAAGTTGTTTTTT
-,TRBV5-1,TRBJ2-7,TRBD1,CASSEKTGGVEYEQYF,TGCGCCAGCAGCGAAAAGACAGGGGGCGTCGAATACGAGCAGTACTTC
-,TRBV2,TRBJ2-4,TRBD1,CARTGLAKNIQYF,TGTGCCAGGACAGGGTTAGCCAAAAACATTCAGTACTTC
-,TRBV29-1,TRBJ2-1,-,CSVEVGGTSSYNEQFF,TGCAGCGTTGAAGTTGGGGGAACAAGCTCCTACAATGAGCAGTTCTTC
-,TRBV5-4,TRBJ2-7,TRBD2,CASSFSGAAYEQYF,TGTGCCAGCAGCTTTAGCGGGGCTGCCTACGAGCAGTACTTC
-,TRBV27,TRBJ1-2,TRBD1,CASSRLTGQGAHYGYTF,TGTGCCAGCAGTCGACTCACCGGACAGGGGGCACACTATGGCTACACCTTC
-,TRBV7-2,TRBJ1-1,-,CASSLFGAANTEAFF,TGTGCCAGCAGCTTATTTGGGGCGGCGAACACTGAAGCTTTCTTT
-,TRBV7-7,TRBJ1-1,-,CASSLERGTEAFF,TGTGCTAGCAGCTTAGAGAGGGGCACTGAAGCTTTCTTT
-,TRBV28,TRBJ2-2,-,CASQGTNTGELFF,TGTGCCAGCCAGGGGACTAACACCGGGGAGCTGTTTTTT
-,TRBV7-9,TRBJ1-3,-,CASSLGRNTIYF,TGTGCCAGCAGCTTGGGTCGAAACACCATATATTTT
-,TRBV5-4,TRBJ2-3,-,CASSFSGSLTDTQYF,TGTGCCAGCAGCTTTAGCGGTTCCCTCACAGATACGCAGTATTTT
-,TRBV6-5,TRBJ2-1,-,CASSPDSRDYNEQFF,TGTGCCAGCAGTCCGGATTCCCGGGACTACAATGAGCAGTTCTTC
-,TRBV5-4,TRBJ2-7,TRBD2,CASSFPTSGRAGEQYF,TGTGCCAGCAGCTTTCCGACTAGCGGGAGGGCTGGAGAGCAGTACTTC
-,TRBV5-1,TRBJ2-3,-,CASSSYPTEGEDTQYF,TGCGCCAGCAGCTCCTACCCGACAGAGGGGGAAGATACGCAGTATTTT
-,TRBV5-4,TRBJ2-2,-,CASSLVDSTGELFF,TGTGCCAGCAGCTTGGTGGACTCCACCGGGGAGCTGTTTTTT
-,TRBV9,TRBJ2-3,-,CASSVGALTGEDTQYF,TGTGCCAGCAGCGTAGGGGCCCTAACCGGTGAAGATACGCAGTATTTT
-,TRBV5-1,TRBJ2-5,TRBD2,CASSLGLAGLQETQYF,TGCGCCAGCAGCTTAGGACTAGCGGGTCTCCAAGAGACCCAGTACTTC
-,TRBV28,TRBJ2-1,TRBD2,CASTLAGWEYNEQFF,TGTGCCAGCACCTTAGCGGGATGGGAATACAATGAGCAGTTCTTC
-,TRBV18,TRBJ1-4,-,CASSPRGTTNEKLFF,TGTGCCAGCTCACCCCGGGGAACAACTAATGAAAAACTGTTTTTT
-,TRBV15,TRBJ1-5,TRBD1,CATSSQAGGGQPQHF,TGTGCCACCAGCAGCCAAGCGGGAGGGGGCCAGCCCCAGCATTTT
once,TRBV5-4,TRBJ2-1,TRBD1,CASRSQGDSYNEQFF,TGTGCCAGCAGATCCCAGGGGGATTCCTACAATGAGCAGTTCTTC
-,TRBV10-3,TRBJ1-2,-,CAISESGGEVGYTF,TGTGCCATCAGTGAGTCAGGGGGAGAGGTCGGCTACACCTTC
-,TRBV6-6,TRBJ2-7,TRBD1,CASSTARDREHEQYF,TGTGCCAGCAGCACCGCCAGGGACAGGGAACACGAGCAGTACTTC
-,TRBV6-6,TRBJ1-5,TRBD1,CASSSGTANQPQHF,TGTGCCAGCAGTTCCGGGACAGCGAATCAGCCCCAGCATTTT
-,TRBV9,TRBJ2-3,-,CASSYFQMGTDTQYF,TGTGCCAGCAGCTACTTCCAGATGGGCACAGATACGCAGTATTTT